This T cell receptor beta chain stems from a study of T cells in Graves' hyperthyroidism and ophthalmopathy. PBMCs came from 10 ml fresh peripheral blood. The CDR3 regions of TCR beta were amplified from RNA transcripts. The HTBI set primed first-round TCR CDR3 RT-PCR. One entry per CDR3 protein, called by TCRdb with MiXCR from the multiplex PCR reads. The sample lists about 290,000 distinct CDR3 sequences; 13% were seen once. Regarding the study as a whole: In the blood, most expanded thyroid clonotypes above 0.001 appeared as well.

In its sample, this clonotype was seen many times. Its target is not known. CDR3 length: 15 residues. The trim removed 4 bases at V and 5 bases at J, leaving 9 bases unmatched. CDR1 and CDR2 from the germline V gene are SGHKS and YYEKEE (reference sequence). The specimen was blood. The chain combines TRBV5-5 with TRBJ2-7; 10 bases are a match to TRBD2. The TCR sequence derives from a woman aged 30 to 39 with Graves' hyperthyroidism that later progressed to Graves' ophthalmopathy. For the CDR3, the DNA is TGTGCCAGCAGCCGTCTAGCGGGAGAGATCAACGAGCAGTACTTC. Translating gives CASSRLAGEINEQYF.